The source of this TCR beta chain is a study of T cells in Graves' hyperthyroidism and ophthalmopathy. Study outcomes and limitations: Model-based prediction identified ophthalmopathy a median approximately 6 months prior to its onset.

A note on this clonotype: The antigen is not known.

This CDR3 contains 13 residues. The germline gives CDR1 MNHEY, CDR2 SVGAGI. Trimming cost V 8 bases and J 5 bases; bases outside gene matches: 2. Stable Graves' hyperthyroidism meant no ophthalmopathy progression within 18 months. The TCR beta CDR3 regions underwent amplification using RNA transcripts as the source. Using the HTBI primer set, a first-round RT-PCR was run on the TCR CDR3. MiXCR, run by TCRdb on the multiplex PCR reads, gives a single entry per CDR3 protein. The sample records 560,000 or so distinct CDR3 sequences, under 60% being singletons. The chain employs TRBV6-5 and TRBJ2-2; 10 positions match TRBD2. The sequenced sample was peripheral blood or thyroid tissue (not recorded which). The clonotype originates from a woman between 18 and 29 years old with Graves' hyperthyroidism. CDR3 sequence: CASCSGRTGELFF. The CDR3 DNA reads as TGTGCCAGCTGTAGCGGGAGGACCGGGGAGCTGTTTTTT.